This T cell receptor (beta chain) was found in a study of T cells in Graves' hyperthyroidism and ophthalmopathy. Findings and caveats of the study: The model identified upcoming ophthalmopathy a median about 6.5 months ahead of onset.

This clonotype was found a few times. The target antigen is unknown. From RNA transcripts, TCR beta CDR3 regions were amplified. The HTBI primer set drove a first-round RT-PCR of the TCR CDR3. TCRdb fed the multiplex PCR reads into MiXCR, producing one record per CDR3 protein. The table has 700,000 or so distinct CDR3 sequences, over 15% seen once; the top ten hold 8.4%. The V gene end was trimmed by 0 bases and the J gene end by 4 bases; junction bases not matched to a gene: 7. Germline CDR1 reads DFQATT; CDR2 reads SNEGSKA (reference sequence). The CDR3 spans 15 residues. Hyperthyroidism of Graves' type that showed no ophthalmopathy progression within 18 months was stable. Exclusion of patients followed from uncontrolled infection, other autoimmune disease, pregnancy or lactation. Clinical symptoms, serum thyroxine and TRAb, thyroid ultrasound and orbital computed tomography together formed the diagnostic basis.

Sequenced sample: blood. This receptor was identified in a young man with Graves' hyperthyroidism. The chain recombines TRBV20-1 with TRBJ2-7; 9 positions match TRBD1. CDR3 loop: CSARDPGQGTYEQYF. CDR3 sequence (DNA): TGCAGTGCTAGAGATCCGGGACAGGGAACTTACGAGCAGTACTTC.